This T cell receptor beta chain derives from a study of blood T cell repertoires in COVID-19. Across the study: The United States, Italy and Spain supplied acute and convalescent COVID-19 samples. T cells, B-cell-depleted T cells, or PBMCs supplied cDNA or gDNA.

Seattle cases were enrolled at active infection and followed longitudinally. Authors' methods: For nucleated cells, counts were estimated from reference gene primer amplification. Profiled with immunoSEQ multiplex PCR; TCRdb holds only in-frame clones, not every one. The V and J calls and clone size are taken from that table; D and trimming were inferred from the DNA. This table has fewer than 650,000 clones, about 88% appearing once. The V end was cut by 2 bases, the J end by 5 bases, with 7 bases between. CDR1 is MNHEY, CDR2 SMNVEV, per germline (reference sequence). The CDR3 covers 14 residues. This clonotype was sampled from a woman aged 45-60 years with COVID-19, enrolled during active disease. V usage is TRBV27 and J usage is TRBJ1-6; D not resolved. Sequenced sample: peripheral blood. Written as DNA, the CDR3 is TGTGCCAGCAGTTTACGAGACAATAATTCACCCCTCCACTTT. Translating it yields CASSLRDNNSPLHF.